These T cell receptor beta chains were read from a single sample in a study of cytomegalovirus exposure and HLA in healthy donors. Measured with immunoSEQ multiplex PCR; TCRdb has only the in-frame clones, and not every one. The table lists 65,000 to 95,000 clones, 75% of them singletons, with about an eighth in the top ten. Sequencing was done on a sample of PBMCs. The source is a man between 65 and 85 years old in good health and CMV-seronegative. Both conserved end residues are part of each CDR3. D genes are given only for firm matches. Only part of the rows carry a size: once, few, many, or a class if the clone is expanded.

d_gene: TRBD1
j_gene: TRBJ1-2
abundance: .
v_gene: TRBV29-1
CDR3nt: TGCAGCGTTGACCCAGGGGGCTCCGGCTATGGCTACACCTTC
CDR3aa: CSVDPGGSGYGYTF

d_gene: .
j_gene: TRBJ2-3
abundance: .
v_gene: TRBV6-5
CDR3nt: TGTGCCAGCAGTTATGAGGCGAGAAGCACAGATACGCAGTATTTT
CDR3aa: CASSYEARSTDTQYF

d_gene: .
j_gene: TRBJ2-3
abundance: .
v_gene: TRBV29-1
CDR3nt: TGCAGCGTTGGAGGGGGTGGCACAGATACGCAGTATTTT
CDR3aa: CSVGGGGTDTQYF

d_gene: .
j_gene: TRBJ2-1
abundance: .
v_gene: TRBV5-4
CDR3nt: TGTGCCAGCAGCTACCCTAGCTACAATGAGCAGTTCTTC
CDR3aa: CASSYPSYNEQFF

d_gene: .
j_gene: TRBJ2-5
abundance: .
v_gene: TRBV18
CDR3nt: TGTGCCAGCTCAACCGGGACACCCATTGGGGAGACCCAGTACTTC
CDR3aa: CASSTGTPIGETQYF

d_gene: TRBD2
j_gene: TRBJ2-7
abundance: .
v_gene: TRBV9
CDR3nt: TGTGCCAGCAGCGTAGAGTCTAGCGGGAGTAACGAGCAGTACTTC
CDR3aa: CASSVESSGSNEQYF

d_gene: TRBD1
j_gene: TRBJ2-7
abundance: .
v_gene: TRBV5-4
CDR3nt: TGTGCCAGCAGCAAAGGACAGGGGCCCTACGAGCAGTACTTC
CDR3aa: CASSKGQGPYEQYF

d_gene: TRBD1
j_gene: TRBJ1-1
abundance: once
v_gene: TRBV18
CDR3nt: TGTGCCAGCTCACCGGGGACAGGAACGAACACTGAAGCTTTCTTT
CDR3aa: CASSPGTGTNTEAFF

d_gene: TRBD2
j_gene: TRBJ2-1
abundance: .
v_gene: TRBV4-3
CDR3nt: TGCGCCAGCAGCCAAGCTCGCGGGAGCTACAATGGGCAGTTCTTC
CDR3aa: CASSQARGSYNGQFF

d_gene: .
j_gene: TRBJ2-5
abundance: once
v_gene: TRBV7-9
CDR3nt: TGTGCCAGCAGCTTAAATCAGGGTGGGGAGACCCAGTACTTC
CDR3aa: CASSLNQGGETQYF

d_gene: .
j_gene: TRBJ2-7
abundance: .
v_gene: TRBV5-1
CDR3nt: TGCGCCAGCAGCCACGGGACAACGGGGTCCGAGCAGTACTTC
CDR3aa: CASSHGTTGSEQYF

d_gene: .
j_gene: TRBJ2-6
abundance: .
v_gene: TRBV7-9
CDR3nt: TGCGCCAGCAGCCAAGGGGAAGTGTACGGGGCCAACGTCCTGACTTTC
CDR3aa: CASSQGEVYGANVLTF

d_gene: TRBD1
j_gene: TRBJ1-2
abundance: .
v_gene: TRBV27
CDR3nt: TGTGCCAGCAGTTTACGGACAGGGGGTAACTATGGCTACACCTTC
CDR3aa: CASSLRTGGNYGYTF

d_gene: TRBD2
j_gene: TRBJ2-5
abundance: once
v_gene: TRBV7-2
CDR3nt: TGTGCCAGCAGACTAGCGGCGCTAGCGGGGGGTGGGGAGACCCAGTACTTC
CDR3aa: CASRLAALAGGGETQYF

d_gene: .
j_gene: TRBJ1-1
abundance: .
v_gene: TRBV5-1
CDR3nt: TGCGCCAGCAGCCCGGGGGACCGCTGGAACACTGAAGCTTTCTTT
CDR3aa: CASSPGDRWNTEAFF

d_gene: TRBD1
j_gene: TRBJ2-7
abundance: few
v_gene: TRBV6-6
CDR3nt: TGTGCCAGCAGTTACACCAGGACAGGGGAGCAGTACTTC
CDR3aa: CASSYTRTGEQYF

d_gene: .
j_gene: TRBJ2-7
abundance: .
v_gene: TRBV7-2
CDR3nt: TGTGCCAGCAGCTTAGCCCCACAGGGCGAGCAGTACTTC
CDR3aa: CASSLAPQGEQYF

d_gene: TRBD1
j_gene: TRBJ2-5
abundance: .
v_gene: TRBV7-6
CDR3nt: TGTGCCAGCAGCCCTGGACAGGGCCAAGAGACCCAGTACTTC
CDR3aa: CASSPGQGQETQYF

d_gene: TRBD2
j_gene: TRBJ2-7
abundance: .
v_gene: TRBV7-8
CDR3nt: TGTGCCAGCAGCTTTACCGCGGGACTAGCGAAATCCTACGAGCAGTACTTC
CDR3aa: CASSFTAGLAKSYEQYF

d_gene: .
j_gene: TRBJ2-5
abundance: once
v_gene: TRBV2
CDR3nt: TGTGCCAGCAGTGAGGAGATCCAAGAGACCCAGTACTTC
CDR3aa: CASSEEIQETQYF

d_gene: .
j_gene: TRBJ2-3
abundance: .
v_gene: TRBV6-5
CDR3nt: TGTGCCAGCAAAGACAGGTCAGATACGCAGTATTTT
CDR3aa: CASKDRSDTQYF

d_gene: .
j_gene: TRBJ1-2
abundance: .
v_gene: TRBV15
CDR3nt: TGTGCCACCAGCAGGATGGAGGTGGGGGGCTACACCTTC
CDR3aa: CATSRMEVGGYTF

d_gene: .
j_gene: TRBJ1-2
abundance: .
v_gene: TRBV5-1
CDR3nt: TGCGCCAGCAGCTTGGGGCAGGGGATCTATGGCTACACCTTC
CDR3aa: CASSLGQGIYGYTF

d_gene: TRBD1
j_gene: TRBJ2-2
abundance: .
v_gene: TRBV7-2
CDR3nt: TGTGCCAGCAGCGGGGACAGGGGCGGCGGGGAGCTGTTTTTT
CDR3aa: CASSGDRGGGELFF

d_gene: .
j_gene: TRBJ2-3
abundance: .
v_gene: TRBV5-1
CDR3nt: TGCGCCAGCTACCGTGTGACAGGCAGCACAGATACGCAGTATTTT
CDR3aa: CASYRVTGSTDTQYF

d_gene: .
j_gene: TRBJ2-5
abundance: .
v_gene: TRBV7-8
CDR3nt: TGTGCCAGCAGCAAATCACGGGTGGTGGTGGAGACCCAGTACTTC
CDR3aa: CASSKSRVVVETQYF

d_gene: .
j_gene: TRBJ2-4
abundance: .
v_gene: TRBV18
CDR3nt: TGTGCCAGCTCACCACCGAATAAGCGCAGGGATGGCATTCAGTACTTC
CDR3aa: CASSPPNKRRDGIQYF

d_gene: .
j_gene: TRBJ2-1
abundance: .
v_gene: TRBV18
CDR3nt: TGTGCCAGCTCACCCGGACAGTCCTACAATGAGCAGTTCTTC
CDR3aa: CASSPGQSYNEQFF

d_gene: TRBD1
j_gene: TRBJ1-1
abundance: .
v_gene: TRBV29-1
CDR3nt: TGCAGCTTTCTGGGACAGGGGAACACTGAAGCTTTCTTT
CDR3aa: CSFLGQGNTEAFF

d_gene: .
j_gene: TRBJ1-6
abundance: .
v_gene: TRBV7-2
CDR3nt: TGTGCCAGCAGCCCCCATGCCCAGGGAATCAGTTCACCCCTCCACTTT
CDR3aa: CASSPHAQGISSPLHF

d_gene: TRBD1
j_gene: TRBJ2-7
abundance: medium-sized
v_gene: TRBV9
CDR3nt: TGTGCCAGCAGCGTCGGACAGGGGCCAGGCGAGCAGTACTTC
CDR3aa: CASSVGQGPGEQYF

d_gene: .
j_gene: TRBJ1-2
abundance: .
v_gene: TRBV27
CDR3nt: TGTGCCAGCAGTCGACAGTTCTTTAATGGCTACACCTTC
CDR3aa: CASSRQFFNGYTF

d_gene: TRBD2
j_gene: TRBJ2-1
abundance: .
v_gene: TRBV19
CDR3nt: TGTGCCAGTAGTTGGGTAGCGGGAGCAAAAGAGCAGTTCTTC
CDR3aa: CASSWVAGAKEQFF

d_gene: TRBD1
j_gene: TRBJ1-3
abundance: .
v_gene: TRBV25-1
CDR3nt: TGTGCCAGCAGTCCACAGGGGGCCGGAGGAAACACCATATATTTT
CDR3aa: CASSPQGAGGNTIYF

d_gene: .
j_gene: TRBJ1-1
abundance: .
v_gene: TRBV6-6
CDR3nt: TGTGCCAGCCGCCCCGAGGGGAGGGTCGCTGAAGCTTTCTTT
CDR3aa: CASRPEGRVAEAFF

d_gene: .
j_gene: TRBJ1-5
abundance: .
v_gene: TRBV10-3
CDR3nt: TGTGCCATCAATGGGGGGAGCAATCAGCCCCAGCATTTT
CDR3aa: CAINGGSNQPQHF

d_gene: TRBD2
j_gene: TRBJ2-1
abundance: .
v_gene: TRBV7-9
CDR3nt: TGTGCCAGCAGCTCGTCGACTAGCGGTTCCTACAATGAGCAGTTCTTC
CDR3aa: CASSSSTSGSYNEQFF

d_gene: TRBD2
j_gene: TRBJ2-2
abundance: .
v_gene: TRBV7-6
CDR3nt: TGTGCCAGCAGCTCTAGCGGTAACACCGGGGAGCTGTTTTTT
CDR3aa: CASSSSGNTGELFF

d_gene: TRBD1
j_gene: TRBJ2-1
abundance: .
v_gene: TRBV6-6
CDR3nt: TGTGCCAGCACGGGGACAGGGGCGTTCTTC
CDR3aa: CASTGTGAFF

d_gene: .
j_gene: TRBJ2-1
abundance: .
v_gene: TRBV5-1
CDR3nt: TGCGCCAGCAGCTTCAGTGAGGGCGGTGAGCAGTTCTTC
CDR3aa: CASSFSEGGEQFF